The 15 T cell receptor beta chains below were found in one sample sequenced in a study of sequential checkpoint blockade in melanoma. As to treatment: randomized to nivolumab then ipilimumab (arm A) or the reverse (arm B). The repertoire was sequenced with immunoSEQ multiplex PCR; TCRdb's copy has only in-frame clones and lacks some. The table shows 13,000 to 15,000 clones, with around 69% occurring only once. Sequences were derived from CD8+ T cells sorted from blood (inferred from file names), sampled from a patient given nivolumab and ipilimumab in sequence. These TCRs come from a human donor with melanoma.

The chain couples TRBV5-6 to TRBJ1-2; perhaps TRBD1 as D (6 bases). CDR1 and CDR2 (germline): SGHDT, YYEEEE. The CDR3 sequence is 16 residues long. Trimming removed 0 bases at V and 3 bases at J, with 15 bases between. Here the CDR3 DNA reads TGTGCCAGCAGCTTGGGAGCCGGGCAGGGGCACTATGGCTACACCTTC. Residues: CASSLGAGQGHYGYTF. Together with reference TRBV5-6 and TRBJ1-2, the CDR3 gives the full variable domain: DAGVTQSPTHLIKTRGQQVTLRCSPKSGHDTVSWYQQALGQGPQFIFQYYEEEERQRGNFPDRFSGHQFPNYSSELNVNALLLGDSALYLCASSLGAGQGHYGYTFGSGTRLTVV.

J is TRBJ2-1 and V is TRBV7-9; no reliable D call. CDR3 length: 13 residues. Germline CDR1 is SEHNR and CDR2 is FQNEAQ (reference sequence). The ends were cut back, 5 bases at V and 7 bases at J, with 12 bases in the middle. The CDR3 DNA sequence: TGTGCCAGCAGCCTTTCAAACTTAAATGAGCAGTTCTTC. Translating it yields CASSLSNLNEQFF.

V is TRBV6-4 and J is TRBJ1-2; D is undetermined. Per germline, CDR1 MRHNA and CDR2 SNTAGT. CDR3 length: 14 residues. The V end was cut by 2 bases, the J end by 7 bases, with 14 bases between. The CDR3 coding sequence is TGTGCCAGCAGTGACGGAGGATTAGGGTCTGGCTACACCTTC. Encoded protein: CASSDGGLGSGYTF.

This chain connects TRBV2 to TRBJ2-5, with 8 positions matching TRBD1. Gene TRBJ2-7 matches the end of the DNA better, so the J call may be wrong. There are 12 residues in the CDR3. CDR1 and CDR2 (germline): SNHLY, FYNNEI. CDR3 protein: CASRTGAGEQYF. The CDR3 nucleotides read TGTGCCAGCAGGACAGGGGCAGGCGAGCAGTACTTC.

This clone was observed once. V is TRBV14 and J is TRBJ2-7, with 7 nucleotides matching TRBD2. V shed 4 bases and J 7 bases; nucleotides not matched to a gene: 10. Germline lookup yields CDR1 SGHDN and CDR2 FVKESK. The CDR3 covers 14 residues. The CDR3 sequence is CASSPWGGSGEQYF. CDR3 DNA sequence: TGTGCCAGCAGCCCCTGGGGAGGGTCTGGGGAGCAGTACTTC.

The CDR3 bases are TGTGCCAGCGACACGACAGAGATGGACTATGGCTACACCTTC. It encodes CASDTTEMDYGYTF. This chain links TRBV2 with TRBJ1-2; possible D gene TRBD1, 5 bases. V shed 8 bases and J shed 3 bases, with 16 bases lying between them. The V gene's germline CDR1 is SNHLY and CDR2 FYNNEI. This CDR3 has 14 residues.

The chain carries TRBV7-9 and TRBJ1-1; 9 bases fit TRBD1. CDR3 length: 16 residues. CDR1 is SEHNR, CDR2 FQNEAQ, per germline (reference sequence). V lost 0 bases and J lost 7; bases outside the gene matches: 9. The CDR3 nucleotides are TGTGCCAGCAGCTTAGCAGGACAGGGGTCTCGGCGTGAAGCTTTCTTT. It codes for CASSLAGQGSRREAFF.

V is TRBV7-9 and J is TRBJ2-1, with 7 bases that match TRBD1. Germline V lookup: CDR1 SEHNR, CDR2 FQNEAQ (reference sequence). CDR3 size: 15 residues. V gave up 5 bases and J gave up 4 bases; unmatched junction bases: 8. The CDR3 sequence: CASSPRTGLYNEQFF. In DNA, the CDR3 is TGTGCCAGCAGCCCGCGGACAGGTTTATACAATGAGCAGTTCTTC.

The chain couples TRBV29-1 to TRBJ2-1; possible D gene TRBD1, 6 bases. The CDR3 sequence is 14 residues long. The germline V gene has CDR1 SQVTM and CDR2 ANQGSEA. In DNA, the CDR3 is TGCAGTGCAGCTACAGGGAGCTCCTACAATGAGCAGTTCTTC. It is translated as CSAATGSSYNEQFF.

The chain combines TRBV9 with TRBJ2-1, with 7 bases matching TRBD2. Germline V lookup: CDR1 SGDLS, CDR2 YYNGEE. Germline trimming cut 3 bases from V and 0 bases from J; bases unmatched to any gene: 3. CDR3 length: 15 amino acids. The CDR3 spells CASSAPSGSYNEQFF. CDR3 bases: TGTGCCAGCAGCGCCCCTAGCGGCTCCTACAATGAGCAGTTCTTC.

The chain uses TRBV27 and TRBJ2-7; D might be TRBD2 (5 bases). The CDR3 loop spans 15 amino acids. Deletions cut 5 bases from V and 0 bases from J, with 14 bases between. The V gene's germline CDR1 is MNHEY and CDR2 SMNVEV (reference sequence). The DNA of the CDR3 is TGTGCCAGCAGTCCGCTGGCGGACTTCTCCTACGAGCAGTACTTC. Protein sequence: CASSPLADFSYEQYF.

V is TRBV9 and J is TRBJ2-1, with D tentatively TRBD2 (6 bases). Germline loops: CDR1 SGDLS, CDR2 YYNGEE. Deletions cut 4 bases from V and 5 bases from J, with 13 bases between. This CDR3 is 14 amino acids long. Here the CDR3 DNA reads TGTGCCAGCAGCTTCATGGGGACTGACAATGAGCAGTTCTTC. It is translated as CASSFMGTDNEQFF.

The gene calls are TRBV5-6 and TRBJ2-3, with 7 bases fitting TRBD1. V shed 1 base, J shed 3 bases, and the junction held 2 bases outside the gene matches. Germline V lookup: CDR1 SGHDT, CDR2 YYEEEE. CDR3 length equals 14 residues. CDR3 sequence reads: CASSLWGQTDTQYF. In DNA form, the CDR3 reads TGTGCCAGCAGCTTGTGGGGACAGACAGATACGCAGTATTTT.

This clone was seen a single time. This chain connects TRBV5-6 to TRBJ2-1, with 7 bases fitting TRBD1. Per the germline V gene, CDR1 is SGHDT and CDR2 is YYEEEE. Germline trimming cut 0 bases from V and 11 bases from J; bases unmatched to any gene: 14. This CDR3 is 16 amino acids long. CDR3 sequence reads: CASSLAFETGHSQQFF. Written as DNA, the CDR3 is TGTGCCAGCAGCTTGGCCTTTGAGACAGGGCATAGTCAGCAGTTCTTC.

The CDR3, as DNA: TGTGCCAGCAACCAAAACGCGGCATACGAGCAGTACTTC. This codes for CASNQNAAYEQYF. The rearrangement links TRBV7-8 to TRBJ2-7; D call uncertain. The germline CDR1 and CDR2 sequences are SGHVS and FQNEAQ. V was trimmed by 7 bases and J by 4 bases, leaving 14 bases between them. The CDR3 has 13 residues.